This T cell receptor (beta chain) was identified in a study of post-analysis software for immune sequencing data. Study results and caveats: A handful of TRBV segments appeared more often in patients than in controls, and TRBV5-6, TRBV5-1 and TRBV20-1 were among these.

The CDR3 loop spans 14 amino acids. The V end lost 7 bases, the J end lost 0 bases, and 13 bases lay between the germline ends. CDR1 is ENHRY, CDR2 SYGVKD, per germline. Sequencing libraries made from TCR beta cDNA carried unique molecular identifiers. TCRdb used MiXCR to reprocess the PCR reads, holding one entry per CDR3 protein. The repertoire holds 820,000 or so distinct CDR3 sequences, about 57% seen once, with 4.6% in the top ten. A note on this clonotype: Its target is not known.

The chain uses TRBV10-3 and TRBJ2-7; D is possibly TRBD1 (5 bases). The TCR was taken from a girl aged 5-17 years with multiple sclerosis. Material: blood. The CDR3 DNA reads TGTGCCATCAACGACAGAGTTAGCTCCTACGAGCAGTACTTC. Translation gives CAINDRVSSYEQYF.